The 13 T cell receptor beta chains given below trace back to one sample, sequenced in a study of blood T cells in healthy people across ages. It was with a sample-barcoded 5' primer and a J-beta primer mix that a second PCR of about 6 to 12 cycles was run. TCRdb processed the 5' RACE reads anew with MiXCR; each CDR3 protein has one entry. The sample contains 1,800,000 or so distinct CDR3 sequences, 39% of which appear only once. The sample comprised blood. Source of these receptors: a human donor in good health.

The CDR3 here is CASSLEEGGQYF. The CDR3 bases are TGTGCCAGCAGCTTAGAAGAGGGGGGGCAGTATTTT. The chain combines TRBV7-9 with TRBJ2-3, with D perhaps assigned TRBD1 or TRBD2 (6 bases each). Germline CDR1 is SEHNR and CDR2 is FQNEAQ (reference sequence). The CDR3 has 12 residues. The germline V and J ends were trimmed by 1 base and 11 bases, with 10 bases remaining between them.

This chain uses TRBV30 with TRBJ2-5; 7 bases align to TRBD2. Germline V gene lookup returns CDR1 GTSNPN and CDR2 SVGIG (reference sequence). CDR3 size: 13 residues. After removal of 2 bases from V and 4 bases from J, the junction contained 4 bases not matched to a gene. Here the CDR3 reads CAWSRGEGETQYF. CDR3 in DNA: TGTGCCTGGAGTCGGGGGGAGGGAGAGACCCAGTACTTC.

This clonotype was counted a few times. The chain has TRBV12-3 or TRBV12-4 and TRBJ2-7, with 10 bases lining up with TRBD1. V was clipped by 6 bases and J by 7 bases; unmatched bases: 15. The CDR3 is made up of 16 amino acids. CDR3 protein: CASSPTWGQGRVEQYF. DNA for the CDR3: TGTGCCAGCAGCCCAACTTGGGGACAGGGGAGAGTTGAGCAGTACTTC.

This clonotype was observed a handful of times. The chain recombines TRBV7-9 with TRBJ2-1, with 16 bases lining up with TRBD2. There are 20 residues in the CDR3. Losses at the gene ends were 4 bases for V and 8 bases for J; bases not matched to a gene: 17. The V gene's germline CDR1 is SEHNR and CDR2 FQNEAQ (reference sequence). The CDR3 bases are TGTGCCAGCAGCTCAACAAATACGGGACTAGCGGGGGGGTATTTGGATGAGCAGTTCTTC. As protein: CASSSTNTGLAGGYLDEQFF.

V gene TRBV7-9 combines with J gene TRBJ1-2, with D perhaps matching TRBD1 (6 bases). CDR3 length: 14 residues. Germline V CDR1 and CDR2: SEHNR, FQNEAQ (reference sequence). V was trimmed by 3 bases and J by 10 bases, leaving 18 bases between them. CDR3 sequence reads: CASSFSGGGDFYTF. The CDR3 region has the DNA TGTGCCAGCAGCTTTTCAGGAGGGGGAGACTTCTACACCTTC.

This clonotype was observed many times. This sequence joins TRBV4-3 and TRBJ2-6; D uncertain. Trimming removed 1 base from V and 6 bases from J, with 16 bases in between. The CDR3 loop spans 17 amino acids. Germline CDR1 reads LGHNA; CDR2 reads YSLEER. The DNA of the CDR3 is TGCGCCAGCAGCCAAGGGGATGGTGGCTACAAGGCCAACGTCCTGACTTTC. Residues: CASSQGDGGYKANVLTF.

The gene calls are TRBV6-6 and TRBJ2-7; no clear D gene. Germline CDR1 and CDR2: MNHNY and SVGAGI (reference sequence). This CDR3 has 15 amino acids. The V end was cut by 0 bases, the J end by 2 bases, with 11 bases between. CDR3 sequence: CASSYSPDTAYEQYF. For the CDR3, the DNA is TGTGCCAGCAGTTACTCCCCAGACACTGCCTACGAGCAGTACTTC.

The chain carries TRBV29-1 and TRBJ2-7; no definite D call. Germline CDR1 SQVTM, CDR2 ANQGSEA. The CDR3 extends over 12 amino acids. Trimming stripped 1 base from V and 3 bases from J, with 7 bases between. CDR3 coding DNA: TGCAGCGTTGAAGGAACCCGCTACGAGCAGTACTTC. It yields the protein CSVEGTRYEQYF.

The chain combines TRBV4-1 with TRBJ2-7, with a weak D call TRBD1 (6 bases). The CDR3 contains 18 residues. Per the germline V gene, CDR1 is MGHRA and CDR2 is YSYEKL. V lost 1 base and J 0 bases, leaving 19 bases between the germline ends. In nucleotides, the CDR3 is TGCGCCAGCAGCCAAGGTTTGTCAGGGGTGGGGAGCTCCTACGAGCAGTACTTC. It codes for CASSQGLSGVGSSYEQYF.

Turning to this clonotype: A read error may account for a junction end that differs from germline. The chain has TRBV10-3 and TRBJ2-3; TRBD2 matches 8 bases. Germline CDR1 and CDR2: ENHRY and SYGVKD. The CDR3 is 16 amino acids. Here the CDR3 reads CAISEWRGEISDTQYF. The CDR3 DNA reads TGCGCCATCAGTGAATGGCGGGGGGAAATTTCAGATACGCAGTATTTT.

This clonotype was recorded a few times. At one end the junction does not follow the germline gene, possibly because of a read error. This sequence joins TRBV27 and TRBJ2-7; D gene ambiguous. The CDR3 totals 12 residues. Germline loops: CDR1 MNHEY, CDR2 SMNVEV (reference sequence). CDR3 in DNA: TGTGCCAGCAGTTCTCCGTCCTACGAGCGGTACTTC. Amino acid sequence: CASSSPSYERYF.

The chain couples TRBV7-2 to TRBJ1-2, with 8 positions matching TRBD1. The junction had 13 bases not matched to a gene; V was cut back by 5 bases and J by 8 bases. The CDR3 covers 15 residues. The germline CDR1 and CDR2 sequences are SGHTA and FQGNSA. The CDR3 here is CASSLSIRTGFGYTF. The CDR3 region has the DNA TGTGCCAGCAGCCTGTCTATCAGGACAGGGTTCGGCTACACCTTC. Looking up the rest from reference TRBV7-2 and TRBJ1-2 gives the full variable domain: GAGVSQSPSNKVTEKGKDVELRCDPISGHTALYWYRQSLGQGLEFLIYFQGNSAPDKSGLPSDRFSAERTGGSVSTLTIQRTQQEDSAVYLCASSLSIRTGFGYTFGSGTRLTVV.

This clonotype was seen only a few times. The rearrangement links TRBV7-2 to TRBJ2-3; 10 bases align to TRBD2. V dropped 5 bases and J dropped 4; count of bases not matched to a gene: 6. Germline V lookup: CDR1 SGHTA, CDR2 FQGNSA. CDR3 size: 15 residues. CDR3 coding DNA: TGTGCCAGCAGCATTAGCGGGGGGCGGCCAGATACGCAGTATTTT. It is translated as CASSISGGRPDTQYF.